The 26 T cell receptor beta chains given below trace back to one sample, sequenced in a study of blood T cell repertoires in COVID-19. Sequencing was performed with immunoSEQ multiplex PCR; in TCRdb, only in-frame clones are kept and a portion is missing. The table includes tens of thousands of clones, under 85% detected once. The source material was peripheral blood. Source of these receptors: an elderly woman with acute or convalescent COVID-19.

The rearrangement uses TRBV5-1 and TRBJ2-3; D ambiguous. The CDR3 spans 14 residues. Germline assignment: CDR1 SGHRS and CDR2 YFSETQ. Trimming stripped 5 bases from V and 2 bases from J, with 12 bases between. The CDR3 nucleotides are TGCGCCAGCAGATTTTCTCTTCCCACAGATACGCAGTATTTT. Translating it yields CASRFSLPTDTQYF.

This clone has a single count. The chain links TRBV29-1 to TRBJ1-3; D is unresolved. Between the trimmed V and J ends, which lost 3 bases and 0 bases, there was a span of 9 bases. The CDR3 loop spans 14 amino acids. Germline V gene sequence: CDR1 SQVTM, CDR2 ANQGSEA. DNA for the CDR3: TGCAGCGTTGAGAACAGAGACTCTGGAAACACCATATATTTT. Translating it yields CSVENRDSGNTIYF.

The chain recombines TRBV12-3 or TRBV12-4 with TRBJ2-5, with D tentatively TRBD2 (6 bases). The CDR3 contains 13 residues. V lost 3 bases and J lost 5, with 10 bases in between. This CDR3 reads CASSLGGGETQYF. The CDR3 bases are TGTGCCAGCAGTTTGGGGGGAGGTGAGACCCAGTACTTC.

This chain joins TRBV11-3 and TRBJ2-1; 9 positions agree with TRBD2. The CDR3 runs 15 residues. Germline V lookup: CDR1 SGHNT, CDR2 YENEEA. J was trimmed by 5 bases and V by 4 bases; bases with no gene match: 6. The CDR3 DNA follows: TGTGCCAGCAGCTCCGACGGCGGGAGGGACAATGAGCAGTTCTTC. Protein sequence: CASSSDGGRDNEQFF. Drawing the rest from reference TRBV11-3 and TRBJ2-1, the complete variable domain is EAGVVQSPRYKIIEKKQPVAFWCNPISGHNTLYWYLQNLGQGPELLIRYENEEAVDDSQLPKDRFSAERLKGVDSTLKIQPAELGDSAVYLCASSSDGGRDNEQFFGPGTRLTVL.

The chain couples TRBV10-3 to TRBJ1-1; D uncertain. V lost 6 bases to trimming and J lost 0 bases, with 8 bases between them. This CDR3 has 13 amino acids. CDR1 and CDR2 from the germline V gene are ENHRY and SYGVKD. This chain's CDR3 is CAIREAVNTEAFF. Here the CDR3 DNA reads TGTGCCATCAGGGAGGCGGTGAACACTGAAGCTTTCTTT.

The CDR3 coding sequence is TGTGCCAGCAGGACCGGACAGGGCCTGGATCAGCCCCAGCATTTT. Translated: CASRTGQGLDQPQHF. The V call is TRBV6-5, the J call TRBJ1-5, with 8 bases matching TRBD1. CDR1 and CDR2 (germline): MNHEY, SVGAGI. Trimming at V came to 6 bases and at J to 5 bases, leaving 9 bases not matched to a gene. The CDR3 covers 15 residues.

V and J are TRBV5-1 and TRBJ1-2, with 10 bases fitting TRBD1. Trimming removed 3 bases from V and 5 bases from J; junction bases left unmatched: 10. This CDR3 comprises 16 residues. CDR1 and CDR2 from the germline V gene are SGHRS and YFSETQ. CDR3 DNA sequence: TGCGCCAGCAGCTATACCGGGACAGGGGAAGGATATGGCTACACCTTC. Protein sequence: CASSYTGTGEGYGYTF.

This chain links TRBV7-9 with TRBJ2-7; TRBD1 is a possible D gene (5 bases). CDR1 is SEHNR and CDR2 is FQNEAQ in the germline V gene (reference sequence). V lost 5 bases and J lost 2, with 13 bases in between. CDR3 length: 14 amino acids. CDR3 nucleotide sequence: TGTGCCAGCAGCGCGGAGACAGAGCCCTACGAGCAGTACTTC. Amino acid sequence: CASSAETEPYEQYF.

J is TRBJ2-3 and V is TRBV11-2, with D possibly TRBD2 on 6 matching bases. This CDR3 has 15 residues. Germline V gene data show CDR1 as SGHAT and CDR2 as FQNNGV. V lost 4 bases, J lost 0 bases, and 11 bases lay in between. CDR3 protein: CASSWDLTSTDTQYF. The DNA for the CDR3 is TGTGCCAGCAGCTGGGACTTAACGAGCACAGATACGCAGTATTTT.

There are a few counts of this clone. The CDR3 protein is CASSLPLETQYF. The CDR3 DNA follows: TGTGCCAGCAGCCTCCCCTTAGAGACCCAGTACTTC. The rearrangement uses TRBV5-4 and TRBJ2-5; D call uncertain. In germline, CDR1 is SGHNT, CDR2 YYREEE (reference sequence). This CDR3 spans 12 amino acids. Trimming shortened V by 4 bases and J by 4 bases, and 8 bases separated the two germline ends.

The chain combines TRBV7-2 with TRBJ2-2, with 7 bases that match TRBD1. CDR1 and CDR2 (germline): SGHTA, FQGNSA. The length of the CDR3 is 15 residues. Trimming removed 5 bases from V and 5 bases from J; junction bases left unmatched: 8. The chain's CDR3 is CASSQGQVGTGELFF. CDR3 DNA sequence: TGTGCCAGCAGCCAAGGACAGGTGGGAACCGGGGAGCTGTTTTTT. The full variable domain, completed using reference TRBV7-2 and TRBJ2-2, is GAGVSQSPSNKVTEKGKDVELRCDPISGHTALYWYRQSLGQGLEFLIYFQGNSAPDKSGLPSDRFSAERTGGSVSTLTIQRTQQEDSAVYLCASSQGQVGTGELFFGEGSRLTVL.

The genes are TRBV5-1 and TRBJ2-7, with 9 bases matching TRBD1. Trimming cost V 4 bases and J 4 bases; bases outside gene matches: 6. This CDR3 has 14 amino acids. The V gene's germline CDR1 is SGHRS and CDR2 YFSETQ. CDR3 nucleotide sequence: TGCGCCAGCAGCACCGGACAGGGGCTTTACGAGCAGTACTTC. This gives the protein CASSTGQGLYEQYF.

The chain links TRBV7-2 to TRBJ2-2; 13 nucleotides align to TRBD2. With 4 bases clipped from V and 6 bases from J, the junction kept 8 bases outside the gene matches. The CDR3 loop spans 17 amino acids. Germline CDR1 SGHTA, CDR2 FQGNSA. CDR3: CASSSGTSGTRAGELFF. The CDR3 DNA follows: TGTGCCAGCAGCTCAGGGACTAGCGGGACTCGGGCCGGGGAGCTGTTTTTT.

This chain connects TRBV19 to TRBJ2-3, with D possibly TRBD2 on 6 matching bases. Germline V CDR1 and CDR2: LNHDA, SQIVND (reference sequence). The CDR3 consists of 15 residues. V was trimmed by 7 bases and J by 2 bases, leaving 16 bases between them. CDR3 amino acids: CASNPGLRATDTQYF. In DNA, the CDR3 is TGTGCCAGTAACCCGGGACTTCGAGCCACAGATACGCAGTATTTT. Supplemented by reference TRBV19 and TRBJ2-3, the full variable domain reads DGGITQSPKYLFRKEGQNVTLSCEQNLNHDAMYWYRQDPGQGLRLIYYSQIVNDFQKGDIAEGYSVSREKKESFPLTVTSAQKNPTAFYLCASNPGLRATDTQYFGPGTRLTVL.

The J gene is TRBJ2-5, the V gene TRBV29-1; 8 bases are shared with TRBD1. The CDR3 contains 13 residues. V lost 6 bases to trimming and J lost 4 bases; unmatched junction nucleotides: 7. Looked up from germline, CDR1 is SQVTM and CDR2 is ANQGSEA. DNA of the CDR3: TGCAGCGTCTCAGGACAGGGAGGAGAGACCCAGTACTTC. Its protein is CSVSGQGGETQYF.

DNA of the CDR3: TGTGCCAGCTCACCGAGTAGTGATACGCAGTATTTT. Its translation: CASSPSSDTQYF. V gene TRBV18 combines with J gene TRBJ2-3; the D is unclear. Germline-derived CDR1 and CDR2 are KGHSH and LQKENI. This CDR3 is 12 amino acids long. V was clipped by 3 bases and J by 6 bases, with 7 bases between them.

This chain uses TRBV28 with TRBJ2-7; TRBD1 agrees at 8 bases. This CDR3 comprises 12 residues. Germline V gives CDR1 MDHEN, CDR2 SYDVKM. CDR3 DNA: TGTGCGACGACAGGGGCTACCTACGAGCAGTACTTC. It specifies CATTGATYEQYF.

The V call is TRBV21-1, the J call TRBJ2-7; TRBD2 is the table's D call, not checked against the DNA. TRBV21-1 is a listed pseudogene. CDR3 length: 14 amino acids. The CDR3 loop reads CASSKVAGTYEQYF. The CDR3 coding sequence is TGTGCCAGCAGCAAAGTGGCGGGAACCTACGAGCAGTACTTC.

The chain couples TRBV4-3 to TRBJ2-1, with 7 nucleotides matching TRBD1. CDR3 length equals 15 residues. Unmatched junction bases numbered 11, after V lost 2 bases and J lost 10 bases. Per the germline V gene, CDR1 is LGHNA and CDR2 is YSLEER. CDR3 amino acids: CASSQLAGGDLEQFF. Written as DNA, the CDR3 is TGCGCCAGCAGCCAACTCGCAGGGGGAGATTTAGAGCAGTTCTTC.

This clone was observed a single time. The chain recombines TRBV4-2 with TRBJ2-7; no clear D. CDR3 length: 14 amino acids. Per germline, CDR1 LGHNA and CDR2 YNFKEQ. V lost 1 base and J 4 bases, leaving 11 bases between the germline ends. DNA for the CDR3: TGTGCCAGCAGCCAAGCGGTGGCGGTTTACGAGCAGTACTTC. It translates to CASSQAVAVYEQYF.

V usage is TRBV27 and J usage is TRBJ2-3, with D perhaps matching TRBD1 (5 bases). Trimming removed 5 bases at V and 1 base at J, with 10 bases between. CDR3 length: 14 residues. In germline, CDR1 is MNHEY, CDR2 SMNVEV (reference sequence). CDR3 in DNA: TGTGCCAGCAGTGTTCGACAGCGCACAGATACGCAGTATTTT. Encoded protein: CASSVRQRTDTQYF.

This chain uses TRBV24-1 with TRBJ2-2; maybe TRBD1 (5 bases). V dropped 4 bases and J dropped 5 bases, with 16 bases sitting between them. This CDR3 spans 16 amino acids. CDR1 is KGHDR and CDR2 is SFDVKD in the germline V gene. This CDR3 reads CATSEPGSSRTGELFF. In nucleotides, the CDR3 is TGTGCCACCAGTGAACCAGGGTCAAGTCGGACCGGGGAGCTGTTTTTT.

V usage is TRBV29-1 and J usage is TRBJ2-1; TRBD2 aligns across 12 bases. Germline V gene lookup returns CDR1 SQVTM and CDR2 ANQGSEA. This CDR3 has 15 amino acids. V trimming: 1 base; J trimming: 11 bases; junction bases outside the gene matches: 9. The CDR3 spells CSVEALAGGPRKQFF. CDR3 DNA: TGCAGCGTTGAAGCACTAGCGGGAGGCCCCAGGAAGCAGTTCTTC.

This chain joins TRBV9 and TRBJ2-1; TRBD1 might be the D (6 bases). With 3 bases removed from V and 2 bases from J, the gap between germline ends came to 15 bases. CDR1 is SGDLS, CDR2 YYNGEE, per germline. The CDR3 contains 16 residues. The CDR3 loop is CASSATGTTAYNEQFF. The DNA for the CDR3 is TGTGCCAGCAGCGCAACCGGGACAACGGCCTACAATGAGCAGTTCTTC.

The rearrangement joins TRBV28 to TRBJ2-2; a possible D gene is TRBD1 (6 bases). There are 16 residues in the CDR3. Germline V CDR1 and CDR2: MDHEN, SYDVKM. Trimming stripped 2 bases from V and 1 base from J, with 11 bases between. The CDR3: CASSLGRGWNTGELFF. The CDR3 bases are TGTGCCAGCAGTTTAGGCAGGGGATGGAACACCGGGGAGCTGTTTTTT.

J is TRBJ2-7 and V is TRBV5-1; TRBD2 matches at 12 bases. Germline V CDR1 and CDR2: SGHRS, YFSETQ. J gave up 4 bases and V 4 bases, and 6 bases lay outside the gene matches. The CDR3 totals 15 residues. The CDR3 nucleotides read TGCGCCAGCAGCGCAGGACTAGCGGGAACGTACGAGCAGTACTTC. Encoded protein: CASSAGLAGTYEQYF.